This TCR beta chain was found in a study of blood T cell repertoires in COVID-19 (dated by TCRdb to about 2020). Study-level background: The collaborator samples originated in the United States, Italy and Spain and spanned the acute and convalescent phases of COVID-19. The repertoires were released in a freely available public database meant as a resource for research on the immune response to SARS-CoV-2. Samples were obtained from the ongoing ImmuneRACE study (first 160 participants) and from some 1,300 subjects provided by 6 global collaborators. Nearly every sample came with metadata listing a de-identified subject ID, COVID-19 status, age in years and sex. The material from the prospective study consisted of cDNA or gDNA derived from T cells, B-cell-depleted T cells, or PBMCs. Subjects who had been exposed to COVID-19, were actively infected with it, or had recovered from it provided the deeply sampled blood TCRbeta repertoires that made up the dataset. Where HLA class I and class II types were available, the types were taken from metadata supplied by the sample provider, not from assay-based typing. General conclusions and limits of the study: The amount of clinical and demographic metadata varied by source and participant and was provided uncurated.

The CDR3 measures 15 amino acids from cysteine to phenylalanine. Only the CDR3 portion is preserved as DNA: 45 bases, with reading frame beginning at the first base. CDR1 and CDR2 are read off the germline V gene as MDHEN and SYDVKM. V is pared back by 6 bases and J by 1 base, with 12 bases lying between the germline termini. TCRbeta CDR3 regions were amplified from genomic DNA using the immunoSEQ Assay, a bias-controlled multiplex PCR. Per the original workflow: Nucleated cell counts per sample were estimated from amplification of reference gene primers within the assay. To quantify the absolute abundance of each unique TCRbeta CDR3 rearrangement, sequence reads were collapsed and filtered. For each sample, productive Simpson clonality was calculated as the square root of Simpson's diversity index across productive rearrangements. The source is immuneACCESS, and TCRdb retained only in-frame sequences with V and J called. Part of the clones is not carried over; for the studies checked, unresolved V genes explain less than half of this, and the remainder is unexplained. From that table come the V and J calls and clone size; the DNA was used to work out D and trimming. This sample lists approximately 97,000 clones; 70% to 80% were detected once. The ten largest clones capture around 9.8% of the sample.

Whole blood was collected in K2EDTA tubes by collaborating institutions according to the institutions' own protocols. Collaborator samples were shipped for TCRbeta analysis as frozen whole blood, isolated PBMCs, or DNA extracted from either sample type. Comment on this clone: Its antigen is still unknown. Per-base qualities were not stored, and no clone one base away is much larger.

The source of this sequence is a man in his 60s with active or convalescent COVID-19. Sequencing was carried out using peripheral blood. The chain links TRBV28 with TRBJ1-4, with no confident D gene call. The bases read TGTGCCAGCAGGTCCCCCCCGGGAACTAATGAAAAACTGTTTTTT. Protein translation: CASRSPPGTNEKLFF.